This T cell receptor beta chain was recorded in a study of blood T cell repertoires in COVID-19. Background on the study: Sites across the United States, Italy and Spain contributed samples from acute and convalescent COVID-19. From T cells, B-cell-depleted T cells, or PBMCs came the material, which was cDNA or gDNA.

In the source study's methods: Amplification from reference gene primers served as the basis for estimated nucleated cell counts. The data were produced by immunoSEQ multiplex PCR, yet TCRdb's version contains in-frame clones alone and is incomplete. V, J and clone size are those of that table, while D and trimming were read from the DNA. The sample holds about 280,000 clones; about 85% are singletons and the top ten take about 14%. Material for sequencing was peripheral blood. This TCR derives from a human donor in a cohort sampled during active COVID-19.

DNA of the CDR3: TGTGCCAGCAGCTGGGGGGACAGGCGCGTCGGGGAGACCCAGTACTTC. Its translation is CASSWGDRRVGETQYF. This rearrangement joins TRBV5-8 to TRBJ2-5; 8 nucleotides align to TRBD1. V lost 3 bases to trimming and J lost 5 bases; unmatched junction nucleotides: 12. The CDR3 loop spans 16 amino acids. From germline, CDR1 is SGHTS and CDR2 YDEGEE.